This T cell receptor beta chain came from a study of T cells after yellow fever vaccination. This clonotype was recorded a few times. TCRdb ran MiXCR on the 5' RACE reads and lists one entry per CDR3 protein. Of 400,000 or so distinct CDR3 sequences in the sample, 6% to 8% were seen once. This TCR was sampled from a man under 40 who received the YFV17D yellow fever vaccine. This specimen was PBMCs, taken 5 days after the yellow fever booster vaccination.

CDR3 DNA sequence: TGTGCCAGCAGTTTATGGGAGGGCTCCTACAATGAGCAGTTCTTC. As protein: CASSLWEGSYNEQFF. The chain employs TRBV12-3 or TRBV12-4 and TRBJ2-1, with 7 positions matching TRBD2. The length of the CDR3 is 15 residues. V shed 2 bases, J shed 0 bases, and the junction held 1 base outside the gene matches.